Listed below are T cell receptor beta chains from one sample, sequenced in a study of blood T cell repertoires in COVID-19. Generated by immunoSEQ multiplex PCR, the TCRdb table keeps only in-frame clones and is missing some. This sample has about 300,000 clones, with about 90% found just once. The sequenced material came from PBMCs or T cells enriched from blood (not recorded which). The receptors were gathered from a woman in her 30s who had recovered from COVID-19. CDR3s include the opening cysteine and the closing phenylalanine or tryptophan. A D gene is named only where the DNA matches it firmly. Rows may omit the clone size; those that give it use once, few, many or a size class.

TRBJ2-7 | few | TRBV20-1 | NA | TGCAGTGCTAGTCACTGGTCGGGGTCCCTAACCTACGAGCAGTACTTC | CSASHWSGSLTYEQYF
TRBJ1-3 | NA | TRBV10-3 | NA | TGTGCCACGCCCCCTCCACCGGTCTCTGGAAACACCATATATTTT | CATPPPPVSGNTIYF
TRBJ2-7 | NA | TRBV20-1 | TRBD1 | TGCAGTGCTAGTTTGGGACAGGGGACTCTGGACGAGCAGTACTTC | CSASLGQGTLDEQYF
TRBJ1-1 | NA | TRBV7-9 | NA | TGTGCCAGCAGCCCCGACATCTGGGCTTTCTTT | CASSPDIWAFF
TRBJ1-5 | NA | TRBV30 | TRBD1 | TGTGCCTGGAGTATAACAGGGGGCGGTCAGCCCCAGCATTTT | CAWSITGGGQPQHF
TRBJ1-2 | NA | TRBV9 | NA | TGTGCCAGCAGCCCCCCCAGCTATGGCTACACCTTC | CASSPPSYGYTF
TRBJ2-1 | once | TRBV4-3 | NA | TGCGCCAGCAGCCAAGCTTGGCAGGCCTACAATGAGCAGTTCTTC | CASSQAWQAYNEQFF
TRBJ2-5 | NA | TRBV7-9 | TRBD2 | TGTGCCAGCAGCTTAGAAGCGGGGGGGCAGGAGACCCAGTACTTC | CASSLEAGGQETQYF
TRBJ1-4 | few | TRBV9 | NA | TGTGCCAGCAGCGAAAGCCCTGCAACTAATGAAAAACTGTTTTTT | CASSESPATNEKLFF
TRBJ1-4 | NA | TRBV14 | NA | TGTGCCAGCAGCCAAGGGTCAGGGAGGGCCTTACTACGTGAAAAACTGTTTTTT | CASSQGSGRALLREKLFF
TRBJ2-3 | NA | TRBV7-3 | NA | TGTGCCAGCAGCTTACTAGGCAGCACAGATACGCAGTATTTT | CASSLLGSTDTQYF
TRBJ1-6 | NA | TRBV2 | TRBD1 | TGTGCCAGCAGCGTCGACAGGGGGGATAATTCACCCCTCCACTTT | CASSVDRGDNSPLHF
TRBJ1-5 | NA | TRBV6-6 | NA | TGTGCCAGCAGTTACCAGGGGTCCTTTTCGGTGGTCCCCCAGCATTTT | CASSYQGSFSVVPQHF
TRBJ2-3 | NA | TRBV5-1 | TRBD2 | TGCGCCAGCAGCTTGGTACTAGCGGGGGCAGATACGCAGTATTTT | CASSLVLAGADTQYF
TRBJ1-5 | NA | TRBV29-1 | NA | TGCAGCGCGGGGGAGGGGAATCAGCCCCAGCATTTT | CSAGEGNQPQHF
TRBJ1-1 | few | TRBV7-2 | NA | TGTGCCAGCAGCTCGACAGGACACCTGAACACTGAAGCTTTCTTT | CASSSTGHLNTEAFF